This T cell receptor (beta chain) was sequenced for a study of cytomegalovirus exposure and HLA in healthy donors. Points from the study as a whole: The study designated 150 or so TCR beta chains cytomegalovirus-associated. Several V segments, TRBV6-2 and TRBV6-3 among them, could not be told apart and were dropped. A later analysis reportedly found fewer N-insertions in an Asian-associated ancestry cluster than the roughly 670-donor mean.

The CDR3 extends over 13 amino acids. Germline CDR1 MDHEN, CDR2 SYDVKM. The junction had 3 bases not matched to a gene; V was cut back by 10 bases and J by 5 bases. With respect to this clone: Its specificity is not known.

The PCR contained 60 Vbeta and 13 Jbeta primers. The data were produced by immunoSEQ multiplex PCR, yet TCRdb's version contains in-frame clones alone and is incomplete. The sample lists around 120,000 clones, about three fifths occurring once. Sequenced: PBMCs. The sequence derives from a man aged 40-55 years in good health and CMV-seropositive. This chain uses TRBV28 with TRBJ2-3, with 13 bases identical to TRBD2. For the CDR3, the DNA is TGTGCCAACGGACTAGCGGGAGAAGATACGCAGTATTTT. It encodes CANGLAGEDTQYF.